The 27 T cell receptor beta chains presented below share a single source sample, sequenced in a study of shared T cell receptors in the human thymus. TCRdb's table, derived via immunoSEQ multiplex PCR, lists solely in-frame clones and lacks some. This table holds more than 550,000 clones, around 87% found once. These same data were also listed under a study on human thymus T cells.

Sequencing input: thymocytes. The receptors were sampled from a boy under three years old with a congenital heart defect.

The chain has TRBV4-1 and TRBJ1-4; 9 bases align to TRBD1. The CDR3 consists of 19 residues. Trimming took 1 base from V and 10 from J; bases not matched to a gene: 19. Germline V CDR1 and CDR2: MGHRA, YSYEKL. In DNA form, the CDR3 reads TGCGCCAGCAGCCAAGGGGCGTCGAGACAGGGGGATCCCCTTGGAAAACTGTTTTTT. Protein product: CASSQGASRQGDPLGKLFF.

The rearrangement joins TRBV28 to TRBJ1-2; no definite D call. Germline CDR1 and CDR2: MDHEN and SYDVKM. The CDR3 consists of 16 residues. V lost 0 bases to trimming and J lost 2 bases, with 13 bases between them. CDR3 sequence (DNA): TGTGCCAGCAGTTTATGGGTGGCGGGAACAAACTATGGCTACACCTTC. Protein product: CASSLWVAGTNYGYTF.

The chain links TRBV10-3 to TRBJ2-7; 8 bases are shared with TRBD1. The CDR3 extends over 15 amino acids. Germline V gene sequence: CDR1 ENHRY, CDR2 SYGVKD. V trimming: 6 bases; J trimming: 9 bases; junction bases outside the gene matches: 16. CDR3 DNA: TGTGCCATCAGCCCCGTGACAGGGGATGCGCTTGTGCAGTACTTC. It specifies CAISPVTGDALVQYF.

This clone was observed once. This chain connects TRBV7-9 to TRBJ2-1; 11 nucleotides agree with TRBD2. The CDR3 spans 19 residues. J gave up 1 base and V 0 bases, and 8 bases lay outside the gene matches. Per the germline V gene, CDR1 is SEHNR and CDR2 is FQNEAQ (reference sequence). The CDR3 nucleotides are TGTGCCAGCAGCTTAGCTTCACTAGCGGGGGACCCATCCTACAATGAGCAGTTCTTC. Its protein is CASSLASLAGDPSYNEQFF.

The CDR3 nucleotides are TGTGCCTGGAGTTTAAGAGGGCTGAAAAGCACAGATACGCAGTATTTT. Translation gives CAWSLRGLKSTDTQYF. This chain links TRBV30 with TRBJ2-3, with TRBD2 as a possible D gene (5 bases). Trimming took 2 bases from V and 0 from J, leaving 15 bases between them. The CDR3 sequence is 16 residues long. Germline-derived CDR1 and CDR2 are GTSNPN and SVGIG (reference sequence).

The chain combines TRBV27 with TRBJ1-2; D not resolved. V gave up 2 bases and J gave up 8 bases, with 18 bases separating them. CDR1 MNHEY and CDR2 SMNVEV come from the germline V gene (reference sequence). This CDR3 has 15 amino acids. The CDR3 loop is CASSLSPSGDEGYTF. Here the CDR3 DNA reads TGTGCCAGCAGTTTAAGTCCGTCCGGGGATGAAGGCTACACCTTC.

The chain joins TRBV4-3 to TRBJ2-7; D gene uncertain. The CDR3 runs 14 residues. Germline CDR1 is LGHNA and CDR2 is YSLEER. The V end lost 4 bases, the J end lost 2 bases, and 12 bases lay between the germline ends. This chain's CDR3 is CASSPARGPYEQYF. CDR3 nucleotides: TGCGCCAGCAGCCCAGCGAGAGGCCCCTACGAGCAGTACTTC.

The genes are TRBV13 and TRBJ2-3; 7 nucleotides align to TRBD1. Germline values: CDR1 PRHDT, CDR2 FYEKMQ (reference sequence). The ends lost 3 bases at V and 0 bases at J; junction bases unmatched: 9. The CDR3 is made up of 17 amino acids. The CDR3: CASSFPGTGESTDTQYF. CDR3 sequence (DNA): TGTGCCAGCAGCTTCCCCGGTACAGGGGAGAGCACAGATACGCAGTATTTT.

V is TRBV5-4 and J is TRBJ1-1; no clear D gene. V lost 0 bases to trimming and J lost 1 base, with 7 bases between them. Germline V gene sequence: CDR1 SGHNT, CDR2 YYREEE (reference sequence). The CDR3 loop spans 14 amino acids. The CDR3 spells CASSLGATNTEAFF. For the CDR3, the DNA is TGTGCCAGCAGCTTGGGGGCAACGAACACTGAAGCTTTCTTT.

The chain employs TRBV7-2 and TRBJ2-7; 15 bases fit TRBD2. This CDR3 has 19 amino acids. Germline-derived CDR1 and CDR2 are SGHTA and FQGNSA. J gave up 1 base and V 0 bases, and 7 bases lay outside the gene matches. The CDR3 DNA reads TGTGCCAGCAGCTTAGCCCCCGGGACTAGCGGGAGGTATTCCTACGAGCAGTACTTC. As protein: CASSLAPGTSGRYSYEQYF.

The V and J genes are TRBV7-9 and TRBJ2-7, with TRBD1 matching 10 bases. Unmatched junction bases numbered 10, after V lost 5 bases and J lost 6 bases. Looked up from germline, CDR1 is SEHNR and CDR2 is FQNEAQ (reference sequence). The CDR3 has 15 residues. In DNA form, the CDR3 reads TGTGCCAGCAGCCAACCAGGACAGGGGGATTTCGAGCAGTACTTC. Protein product: CASSQPGQGDFEQYF.

The rearrangement links TRBV9 to TRBJ2-5; 12 bases agree with TRBD2. Germline V lookup: CDR1 SGDLS, CDR2 YYNGEE. V shed 3 bases and J 0 bases; nucleotides not matched to a gene: 3. The CDR3 has 16 residues. The DNA of the CDR3 is TGTGCCAGCAGCGCGACTAGCGGGGGAGACCAAGAGACCCAGTACTTC. It yields the protein CASSATSGGDQETQYF. Combining the CDR3 with reference TRBV9 and TRBJ2-5 gives the whole variable domain DSGVTQTPKHLITATGQRVTLRCSPRSGDLSVYWYQQSLDQGLQFLIQYYNGEERAKGNILERFSAQQFPDLHSELNLSSLELGDSALYFCASSATSGGDQETQYFGPGTRLLVL.

This clone was seen a handful of times. V gene TRBV5-6 combines with J gene TRBJ1-3; D is undetermined. The length of the CDR3 is 15 residues. Deletions cut 3 bases from V and 7 bases from J, with 17 bases between. The germline gives CDR1 SGHDT, CDR2 YYEEEE. The DNA of the CDR3 is TGTGCCAGCAGCTCCGACAATCCATCGGGGAACACCATATATTTT. Amino acids: CASSSDNPSGNTIYF.

The chain has TRBV25-1 and TRBJ1-5; 11 bases agree with TRBD1. The CDR3 covers 17 residues. Germline lookup yields CDR1 MGHDK and CDR2 SYGVNS. The ends lost 1 base at V and 7 bases at J; junction bases unmatched: 9. The CDR3 sequence is CASSESRRDRGTQPQHF. The CDR3 region has the DNA TGTGCCAGCAGTGAATCTAGGCGGGACAGGGGGACACAGCCCCAGCATTTT.

In DNA form, the CDR3 reads TGCAGCGCCCTACTAGCGGGAGCCCCCGATACGCAGTATTTT. The encoded protein is CSALLAGAPDTQYF. The chain links TRBV29-1 to TRBJ2-3; the match to TRBD2 covers 11 bases. V lost 7 bases, J lost 6 bases, and 9 bases stayed unmatched. This CDR3 contains 14 residues. Germline CDR1 SQVTM, CDR2 ANQGSEA.

V is TRBV29-1 and J is TRBJ2-1; a possible D gene is TRBD1 (6 bases). This CDR3 spans 12 amino acids. Germline loops: CDR1 SQVTM, CDR2 ANQGSEA. V dropped 1 base and J dropped 6 bases, with 7 bases sitting between them. Here the CDR3 reads CSVEGGGNEQFF. The CDR3 DNA is TGCAGCGTTGAAGGAGGGGGCAATGAGCAGTTCTTC.

The V and J genes are TRBV7-2 and TRBJ2-3; maybe TRBD2 (5 bases). V lost 1 base to trimming and J lost 3 bases, with 8 bases between them. Germline V gene lookup returns CDR1 SGHTA and CDR2 FQGNSA. This CDR3 comprises 14 residues. CDR3 in DNA: TGTGCCAGCAGCTTAGTCCAGCGGACAGATACGCAGTATTTT. Residues: CASSLVQRTDTQYF.

The chain is built from TRBV6-5 and TRBJ2-7; tentatively, D is TRBD1 (6 bases). The CDR3 contains 14 residues. Germline CDR1 MNHEY, CDR2 SVGAGI. Trimming stripped 7 bases from V and 3 bases from J, with 16 bases between. This CDR3 reads CASKAWHRDYEQYF. The CDR3 coding sequence is TGTGCCAGCAAGGCGTGGCACAGGGACTACGAGCAGTACTTC.

This chain links TRBV5-6 with TRBJ1-6; D perhaps matches TRBD1 (5 bases). CDR3 length: 15 amino acids. Germline V gene sequence: CDR1 SGHDT, CDR2 YYEEEE. V lost 4 bases to trimming and J lost 10 bases, with 18 bases between them. CDR3: CASSPGGAPESPLHF. The CDR3 region has the DNA TGTGCCAGCAGCCCGGGGGGAGCTCCGGAATCACCCCTCCACTTT.

The rearrangement links TRBV30 to TRBJ1-1; 7 nucleotides agree with TRBD1. V shed 2 bases and J 1 base; nucleotides not matched to a gene: 10. Looked up from germline, CDR1 is GTSNPN and CDR2 is SVGIG (reference sequence). The CDR3 length is 16 residues. CDR3 amino acids: CAWSREPRGPNTEAFF. CDR3 sequence (DNA): TGTGCCTGGAGTAGGGAACCGAGGGGGCCGAACACTGAAGCTTTCTTT.

The chain uses TRBV9 and TRBJ2-3, with 12 bases fitting TRBD2. CDR1 SGDLS and CDR2 YYNGEE come from the germline V gene. The ends lost 5 bases at V and 1 base at J; junction bases unmatched: 5. The CDR3 is 16 residues long. CDR3 DNA: TGTGCCAGCAGGGAAGGACTAGCGGGACGCACAGATACGCAGTATTTT. Protein: CASREGLAGRTDTQYF.

The chain carries TRBV28 and TRBJ2-7; D perhaps matches TRBD2 (5 bases). Germline V CDR1 and CDR2: MDHEN, SYDVKM. The CDR3 is 14 residues long. Trimming removed 2 bases at V and 2 bases at J, with 10 bases between. The CDR3 nucleotides are TGTGCCAGCAGTTTAATACCGGGAACCTACGAGCAGTACTTC. This gives the protein CASSLIPGTYEQYF.

This sequence joins TRBV7-6 and TRBJ2-1; TRBD2 might be the D (7 bases). Germline V gene lookup returns CDR1 SGHVS and CDR2 FNYEAQ. V was shortened by 2 bases and J by 7 bases, with 21 bases between the two germline ends. This CDR3 comprises 17 residues. The CDR3 spells CASSLFYKGKGGNEQFF. The CDR3 DNA sequence: TGTGCCAGCAGCTTATTTTATAAGGGCAAGGGGGGGAATGAGCAGTTCTTC.

The chain uses TRBV7-9 and TRBJ2-1, with unresolved D. Germline V gives CDR1 SEHNR, CDR2 FQNEAQ (reference sequence). Trimming cost V 3 bases and J 4 bases, with 10 bases left between them. The CDR3 runs to 14 residues. The CDR3 spells CASSLRSAYNEQFF. The CDR3 bases are TGTGCCAGCAGCTTGAGGAGCGCTTACAATGAGCAGTTCTTC.

This clone was counted only a few times. This chain connects TRBV28 to TRBJ2-1, with TRBD1 as a possible D gene (5 bases). The CDR3 has 13 residues. Germline lookup yields CDR1 MDHEN and CDR2 SYDVKM. Trimming took off 7 bases at V and 9 bases at J, with 16 bases between the two ends. In nucleotides, the CDR3 is TGTGCCAGCAACCCCGGAAGGGGAACTGAGCAGTTCTTC. This gives the protein CASNPGRGTEQFF.

CDR3 sequence reads: CASGSGNSNQPQHF. The CDR3 bases are TGTGCCAGCGGATCCGGGAATAGCAATCAGCCCCAGCATTTT. This rearrangement joins TRBV25-1 to TRBJ1-5, with D hard to call. Germline CDR1 and CDR2: MGHDK and SYGVNS. Deletions cut 8 bases from V and 0 bases from J, with 11 bases between. CDR3 length: 14 amino acids.

This clone turned up a few times. This sequence joins TRBV7-8 and TRBJ2-7, with 8 nucleotides matching TRBD2. The CDR3 loop spans 12 amino acids. Germline V CDR1 and CDR2: SGHVS, FQNEAQ. After removal of 4 bases from V and 5 bases from J, the junction contained 1 base not matched to a gene. DNA for the CDR3: TGTGCCAGCAGCTCGGGAGGGCACGAGCAGTACTTC. It encodes CASSSGGHEQYF.